This is a list of T cell receptor beta chains from one sample in a study of early T cells in non-severe SARS-CoV-2 infection. TCRdb reprocessed the 5' RACE reads via MiXCR and lists one record per CDR3 protein. The table lists more than 65,000 distinct CDR3 sequences, 9.5% to 15% of them singletons. This specimen was whole blood, taken at baseline. These receptors were taken from an adult who was a healthcare worker with PCR-confirmed SARS-CoV-2 infection or an uninfected control (not recorded which). Each CDR3 is given with its conserved first and last residue. Fields, in order: V gene, J gene, clone size, D gene, CDR3 protein, CDR3 DNA. A D gene is named only where the DNA matches it firmly. Size is stated for part of the rows, as once, few or many counts, or as a class when the clone is expanded.

v_gene: TRBV5-1; j_gene: TRBJ2-2; abundance: many; d_gene: -; CDR3aa: CASSLDPSTGELFF; CDR3nt: TGCGCCAGCAGCTTGGATCCTAGCACCGGGGAGCTGTTTTTT
v_gene: TRBV24-1; j_gene: TRBJ1-1; abundance: many; d_gene: -; CDR3aa: CATSASGAGGTEAFF; CDR3nt: TGTGCCACCAGTGCGTCAGGGGCAGGAGGCACTGAAGCTTTCTTT
v_gene: TRBV18; j_gene: TRBJ2-3; abundance: few; d_gene: -; CDR3aa: CASSPQIADTQYF; CDR3nt: TGTGCCAGCTCACCACAGATCGCAGATACGCAGTATTTT
v_gene: TRBV24-1; j_gene: TRBJ2-3; abundance: few; d_gene: -; CDR3aa: CATSDRTKTTDTQYF; CDR3nt: TGTGCCACCAGTGATCGTACTAAGACCACAGATACGCAGTATTTT
v_gene: TRBV7-2; j_gene: TRBJ2-6; abundance: few; d_gene: -; CDR3aa: CASSLKTGANVLTF; CDR3nt: TGTGCCAGCAGCTTAAAAACTGGGGCCAACGTCCTGACTTTC
v_gene: TRBV7-6; j_gene: TRBJ2-7; abundance: few; d_gene: TRBD2; CDR3aa: CASSFSGGASEQYF; CDR3nt: TGTGCCAGCAGCTTTAGCGGGGGGGCAAGTGAGCAGTACTTC
v_gene: TRBV29-1; j_gene: TRBJ1-2; abundance: many; d_gene: TRBD1; CDR3aa: CSVDISDRVAGYTF; CDR3nt: TGCAGCGTTGATATTTCAGACAGGGTAGCTGGCTACACCTTC
v_gene: TRBV2; j_gene: TRBJ1-5; abundance: few; d_gene: TRBD1; CDR3aa: CASRYQGASNQPQHF; CDR3nt: TGTGCCAGCAGATACCAGGGGGCTAGCAATCAGCCCCAGCATTTT
v_gene: TRBV20-1; j_gene: TRBJ1-3; abundance: -; d_gene: -; CDR3aa: CSAQVTGNTIYF; CDR3nt: TGCAGTGCACAGGTCACTGGAAACACCATATATTTT
v_gene: TRBV7-9; j_gene: TRBJ2-5; abundance: few; d_gene: -; CDR3aa: CASSLGYGGLQETQYF; CDR3nt: TGTGCCAGCAGCCTAGGTTATGGGGGGCTTCAAGAGACCCAGTACTTC